This T cell receptor (beta chain) was captured in a study of blood T cell repertoires in COVID-19. Study-level information: Spain, Italy and the United States supplied samples that represented acute and convalescent COVID-19. Sample material is recorded as cDNA or gDNA derived from T cells, B-cell-depleted T cells, or PBMCs.

Germline CDR1 and CDR2: MNHEY and SMNVEV (reference sequence). V shed 7 bases, J shed 4 bases, and the junction held 5 bases outside the gene matches. This CDR3 region has 14 residues. In the original processing: Nucleated cell number was recorded as an estimate derived from reference gene primer amplification. Assay: immunoSEQ multiplex PCR; the TCRdb copy retains only in-frame clones and omits some. That table furnishes V, J and clone size, whereas the DNA furnished D and trimming. The sample shows about 190,000 clones, under 85% of them seen only once. J is TRBJ2-7 and V is TRBV27, with 12 positions matching TRBD2. The sequence derives from a woman between 40 and 55 years old with acute or convalescent COVID-19. Sequencing used peripheral blood. The CDR3 DNA sequence: TGTGCCAGCATAAGGACTAGCGGGATGTACGAGCAGTACTTC. Translation: CASIRTSGMYEQYF.